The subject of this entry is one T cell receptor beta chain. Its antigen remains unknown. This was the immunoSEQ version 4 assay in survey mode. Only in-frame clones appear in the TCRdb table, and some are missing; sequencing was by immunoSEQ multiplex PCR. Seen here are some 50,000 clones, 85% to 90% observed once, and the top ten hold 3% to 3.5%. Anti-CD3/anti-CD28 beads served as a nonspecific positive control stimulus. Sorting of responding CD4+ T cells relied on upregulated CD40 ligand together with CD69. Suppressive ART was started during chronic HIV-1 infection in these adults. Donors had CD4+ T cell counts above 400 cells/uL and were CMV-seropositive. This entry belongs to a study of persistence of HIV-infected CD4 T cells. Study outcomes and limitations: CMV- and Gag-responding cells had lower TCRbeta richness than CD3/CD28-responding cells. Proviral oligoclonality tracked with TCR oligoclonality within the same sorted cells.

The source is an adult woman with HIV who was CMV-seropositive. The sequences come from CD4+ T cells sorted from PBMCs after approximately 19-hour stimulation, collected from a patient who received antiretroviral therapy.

The CDR3 spells CASSYSWGNTEAFF. The CDR3 DNA is TGTGCCAGCAGTTACTCGTGGGGGAACACTGAAGCTTTCTTT. This chain uses TRBV6-2 or TRBV6-3 with TRBJ1-1; D remains unclear. The CDR3 length is 14 residues. The germline V gene has CDR1 MNHEY and CDR2 SVGEGT. V was trimmed by 0 bases and J by 1 base, leaving 6 bases between them.